This entry lists 26 T cell receptor beta chains sequenced from one sample in a study of T cell repertoires in cytomegalovirus infection. TCRdb re-analysed the reads in MiXCR, keeping a single row per CDR3 protein. The table shows around 740,000 distinct CDR3 sequences, with approximately 34% occurring only once. The sample was PBMCs. The origin of the receptors is a human donor in good health (CMV status not recorded). Some clones in this sample may be carry-over from other donors' samples.

The gene calls are TRBV20-1 and TRBJ2-7, with 7 bases identical to TRBD1. This CDR3 is 15 amino acids long. CDR1 is DFQATT, CDR2 SNEGSKA, per germline (reference sequence). Losses at the gene ends were 6 bases for V and 4 bases for J; bases not matched to a gene: 15. The CDR3 bases are TGCAGTGCGATCGGGACAGCCATAGGGCATTACGAGCAGTACTTC. This encodes CSAIGTAIGHYEQYF.

J is TRBJ1-3 and V is TRBV5-6; unclear D gene. Trimming left V 0 bases short and J 0 bases short, with 10 bases between. The germline CDR1 and CDR2 sequences are SGHDT and YYEEEE. The CDR3 covers 16 residues. DNA for the CDR3: TGTGCCAGCAGCTTGGGTGCGGGTTCCTCTGGAAACACCATATATTTT. Translation gives CASSLGAGSSGNTIYF.

This clonotype was seen only a few times. The chain employs TRBV2 and TRBJ1-1; TRBD1 agrees at 7 bases. Trimming cost V 5 bases and J 1 base; bases outside gene matches: 7. CDR3 length equals 15 residues. Germline values: CDR1 SNHLY, CDR2 FYNNEI. In nucleotides, the CDR3 is TGTGCCAGCAGTCTCTCCCGGGACAGGAACACTGAAGCTTTCTTT. This gives the protein CASSLSRDRNTEAFF.

J is TRBJ1-1 and V is TRBV11-2, with D maybe TRBD1 (6 bases). Germline loops: CDR1 SGHAT, CDR2 FQNNGV. V lost 6 bases to trimming and J lost 1 base, with 15 bases between them. The CDR3 has 15 residues. CDR3: CASSGVRQANTEAFF. Written as DNA, the CDR3 is TGTGCCAGCAGTGGGGTAAGACAGGCGAACACTGAAGCTTTCTTT.

This clonotype was counted at least ten times. The genes are TRBV7-6 and TRBJ1-2, with TRBD1 as a possible D gene (5 bases). The CDR3 runs to 15 residues. The germline V gene encodes CDR1 SGHVS and CDR2 FNYEAQ. V lost 2 bases to trimming and J lost 6 bases, with 16 bases between them. The CDR3 region has the DNA TGTGCCAGCAGCTTAATTGGACATCGGGGCCATGGCTACACCTTC. Protein sequence: CASSLIGHRGHGYTF.

This clonotype was detected a few times. The chain carries TRBV19 and TRBJ2-3, with D possibly called TRBD1 or TRBD2 (5 bases each). Trimming cost V 3 bases and J 1 base, with 11 bases left between them. The germline gives CDR1 LNHDA, CDR2 SQIVND (reference sequence). The CDR3 spans 15 residues. The CDR3 spells CASSMGRARTDTQYF. In DNA form, the CDR3 reads TGTGCCAGTAGTATGGGACGGGCCCGCACAGATACGCAGTATTTT.

This clonotype has a handful of counts. The V and J genes are TRBV20-1 and TRBJ2-5; unclear D gene. CDR1 DFQATT and CDR2 SNEGSKA come from the germline V gene (reference sequence). CDR3 length: 15 residues. Deletions cut 0 bases from V and 2 bases from J, with 13 bases between. CDR3 in DNA: TGCAGTGCTAGAGAGCAAGCGTGGCAGCAAGAGACCCAGTACTTC. This sequence encodes CSAREQAWQQETQYF.

This clonotype was observed a few times. The V gene is TRBV28, the J gene TRBJ2-7; TRBD1 agrees at 7 bases. The trim removed 4 bases at V and 1 base at J, leaving 13 bases unmatched. The CDR3 has 17 amino acids. In germline, CDR1 is MDHEN, CDR2 SYDVKM. CDR3 loop: CASSWTGQGERSYEQYF. DNA for the CDR3: TGTGCCAGCAGTTGGACAGGCCAGGGAGAACGATCCTACGAGCAGTACTTC. Full variable domain (rest looked up from reference TRBV28 and TRBJ2-7): DVKVTQSSRYLVKRTGEKVFLECVQDMDHENMFWYRQDPGLGLRLIYFSYDVKMKEKGDIPEGYSVSREKKERFSLILESASTNQTSMYLCASSWTGQGERSYEQYFGPGTRLTVT.

This clonotype was recorded a few times. The J gene is TRBJ1-1, the V gene TRBV27; 7 bases are shared with TRBD1. Germline loops: CDR1 MNHEY, CDR2 SMNVEV (reference sequence). The CDR3 sequence is 15 residues long. V shed 5 bases and J 0 bases; nucleotides not matched to a gene: 6. In nucleotides, the CDR3 is TGTGCCAGCAGTAATCGACAGGGAATGAACACTGAAGCTTTCTTT. Translating gives CASSNRQGMNTEAFF.

Note on this clonotype: One junction end disagrees with the germline gene, perhaps due to a read error. This chain links TRBV12-3 or TRBV12-4 with TRBJ1-5; tentatively, D is TRBD1 (6 bases). This CDR3 is built from 15 residues. CDR3 nucleotides: TGTGCCAGCAGTCGTGCTACAGGGTACAATCAGCCCAAGCATTTT. This codes for CASSRATGYNQPKHF.

The sample holds a few counts of this clonotype. The chain combines TRBV20-1 with TRBJ2-1; D is perhaps TRBD1 or TRBD2 (5 bases each). CDR3 length equals 15 residues. Trimming pared 0 bases from V and 4 bases from J, leaving 13 bases between. Per the germline V gene, CDR1 is DFQATT and CDR2 is SNEGSKA (reference sequence). The CDR3 DNA reads TGCAGTGCTAGAGATATGGGACCGCGATACAATGAGCAGTTCTTC. Its translation is CSARDMGPRYNEQFF.

There are many counts of this clonotype. The chain combines TRBV7-2 with TRBJ1-1; possibly TRBD1 for D (6 bases). Looked up from germline, CDR1 is SGHTA and CDR2 is FQGNSA. With 1 base removed from V and 2 bases from J, the gap between germline ends came to 17 bases. The CDR3 contains 17 residues. CDR3 amino acids: CASSLGPLTGFNTEAFF. Written as DNA, the CDR3 is TGTGCCAGCAGCTTAGGCCCCCTGACAGGATTTAACACTGAAGCTTTCTTT.

This chain's CDR3 is CASSPGRQGGTEKLFF. The CDR3 DNA follows: TGTGCCAGCAGCCCCGGACGTCAAGGTGGGACTGAAAAACTGTTTTTT. The chain uses TRBV7-8 and TRBJ1-4, with TRBD1 as a possible D gene (5 bases). Trimming pared 5 bases from V and 7 bases from J, leaving 20 bases between. The length of the CDR3 is 16 residues. From germline, CDR1 is SGHVS and CDR2 FQNEAQ.

The chain combines TRBV7-9 with TRBJ1-2, with D unclear. V dropped 7 bases and J dropped 4 bases, with 13 bases sitting between them. This CDR3 contains 13 residues. CDR1 is SEHNR and CDR2 is FQNEAQ in the germline V gene (reference sequence). CDR3 sequence: CASTPHPIYGYTF. CDR3 coding DNA: TGTGCCAGCACCCCCCACCCTATCTATGGCTACACCTTC.

Many counts were recorded for this clonotype. The rearrangement joins TRBV19 to TRBJ1-2; weak D call: TRBD1 (6 bases). The ends were cut back, 5 bases at V and 3 bases at J, with 16 bases in the middle. The CDR3 length is 15 residues. CDR1 is LNHDA, CDR2 SQIVND, per germline (reference sequence). CDR3 residues: CASSPRLGAYYGYTF. DNA of the CDR3: TGTGCCAGTAGTCCAAGACTGGGGGCGTACTATGGCTACACCTTC. Variable domain in full (rest from reference TRBV19 and TRBJ1-2): DGGITQSPKYLFRKEGQNVTLSCEQNLNHDAMYWYRQDPGQGLRLIYYSQIVNDFQKGDIAEGYSVSREKKESFPLTVTSAQKNPTAFYLCASSPRLGAYYGYTFGSGTRLTVV.

Points on this clonotype: A much more abundant neighbour one base away suggests this may be a read error. The chain links TRBV7-2 to TRBJ2-7; 10 nucleotides match TRBD1. This CDR3 contains 15 residues. Germline CDR1 and CDR2: SGHTA and FQGNSA. V lost 5 bases, J lost 6 bases, and 10 bases stayed unmatched. The CDR3 reads CASSPGTGDLSEQYF. Written as DNA, the CDR3 is TGTGCCAGCAGCCCGGGGACAGGGGACCTAAGCGAGCAGTACTTC.

This chain connects TRBV6-8 to TRBJ1-5, with unresolved D. V was trimmed by 6 bases and J by 5 bases, leaving 11 bases between them. The CDR3 has 13 residues. The germline V gene encodes CDR1 MNHGY and CDR2 SAAAGT. The chain's CDR3 is CASRERTYQPQHF. CDR3 nucleotide sequence: TGTGCCAGCAGGGAGCGGACTTATCAGCCCCAGCATTTT.

The table lists this clonotype with many counts. V gene TRBV28 combines with J gene TRBJ2-7, with unresolved D. Looked up from germline, CDR1 is MDHEN and CDR2 is SYDVKM. The CDR3 length is 12 residues. V was shortened by 8 bases and J by 0 bases, with 8 bases between the two germline ends. The CDR3 sequence is CASSGTSYEQYF. Written as DNA, the CDR3 is TGTGCCAGCTCAGGAACCTCCTACGAGCAGTACTTC.

This clonotype was observed a single time. This chain joins TRBV4-2 and TRBJ1-2, with 8 bases aligning to TRBD1. Germline V gene data show CDR1 as LGHNA and CDR2 as YNFKEQ. After removal of 4 bases from V and 2 bases from J, the junction contained 6 bases not matched to a gene. The CDR3 consists of 15 residues. Here the CDR3 reads CASSRLDRGNYGYTF. The CDR3 DNA sequence: TGTGCCAGCAGCCGACTCGACAGGGGAAACTATGGCTACACCTTC.

This clonotype was seen repeatedly, ten times or more. The chain joins TRBV7-2 to TRBJ2-1, with 10 bases matching TRBD1. The CDR3 loop spans 16 amino acids. V was pared by 5 bases and J by 4 bases, with 8 bases of the junction left unmatched. Germline values: CDR1 SGHTA, CDR2 FQGNSA. CDR3 sequence reads: CASSAPGQGRYNEQFF. In DNA, the CDR3 is TGTGCCAGCAGCGCCCCGGGACAGGGGCGATACAATGAGCAGTTCTTC. Full variable domain (outside the CDR3, taken from reference TRBV7-2 and TRBJ2-1): GAGVSQSPSNKVTEKGKDVELRCDPISGHTALYWYRQSLGQGLEFLIYFQGNSAPDKSGLPSDRFSAERTGGSVSTLTIQRTQQEDSAVYLCASSAPGQGRYNEQFFGPGTRLTVL.

This clonotype showed up just a few times. This chain links TRBV14 with TRBJ2-2; 7 positions agree with TRBD2. The V segment lost 3 bases and the J segment 7 bases; nucleotides outside the gene matches: 5. The germline gives CDR1 SGHDN, CDR2 FVKESK. The length of the CDR3 is 14 residues. The CDR3 protein is CASSQREFGGELFF. As DNA, the CDR3 is TGTGCCAGCAGCCAGCGGGAGTTCGGCGGGGAGCTGTTTTTT.

The table lists this clonotype with a few counts. The rearrangement links TRBV7-9 to TRBJ2-1; D is possibly TRBD2 (5 bases). The CDR3 covers 15 residues. Trimming took 5 bases from V and 5 from J, leaving 16 bases between them. CDR1 is SEHNR, CDR2 FQNEAQ, per germline (reference sequence). DNA for the CDR3: TGTGCCAGCAGCCCCTACGTCGGGGTGGACAATGAGCAGTTCTTC. This codes for CASSPYVGVDNEQFF.

This clonotype occurred many times. The chain uses TRBV7-2 and TRBJ1-5; no firm D call. Trimming took 5 bases from V and 7 from J, leaving 21 bases between them. The CDR3 extends over 16 amino acids. Germline values: CDR1 SGHTA, CDR2 FQGNSA. In DNA form, the CDR3 reads TGTGCCAGCAGCCGGTCGAGAGGGCAGGTGTACCAGCCCCAGCATTTT. This encodes CASSRSRGQVYQPQHF.

The table lists this clonotype with many counts. This chain connects TRBV7-2 to TRBJ2-7, with TRBD2 matching 7 bases. The CDR3 is 13 amino acids. Germline V lookup: CDR1 SGHTA, CDR2 FQGNSA. The junction had 7 bases not matched to a gene; V was cut back by 5 bases and J by 6 bases. This CDR3 is CASSLQRDFEQYF. The CDR3 DNA reads as TGTGCCAGCAGCCTACAGCGGGACTTCGAGCAGTACTTC.

V and J are TRBV7-8 and TRBJ2-7; 8 bases line up with TRBD2. There are 13 residues in the CDR3. Germline loops: CDR1 SGHVS, CDR2 FQNEAQ. V was pared by 6 bases and J by 6 bases, with 7 bases of the junction left unmatched. CDR3 residues: CASRQRELGEQYF. The CDR3 DNA is TGTGCCAGCAGACAGCGGGAGTTGGGCGAGCAGTACTTC. The full variable domain, with the rest looked up from reference TRBV7-8 and TRBJ2-7, is GAGVSQSPRYKVAKRGQDVALRCDPISGHVSLFWYQQALGQGPEFLTYFQNEAQLDKSGLPSDRFFAERPEGSVSTLKIQRTQQEDSAVYLCASRQRELGEQYFGPGTRLTVT.

V and J are TRBV5-1 and TRBJ1-2, with D tentatively TRBD1 (6 bases). The CDR3 has 14 amino acids. Germline assignment: CDR1 SGHRS and CDR2 YFSETQ. V was shortened by 1 base and J by 6 bases, with 13 bases between the two germline ends. The CDR3, as DNA: TGCGCCAGCAGCTTGCAGGGGCGCTTCGATGGCTACACCTTC. Amino acids: CASSLQGRFDGYTF. Full variable domain (outside the CDR3, taken from reference TRBV5-1 and TRBJ1-2): KAGVTQTPRYLIKTRGQQVTLSCSPISGHRSVSWYQQTPGQGLQFLFEYFSETQRNKGNFPGRFSGRQFSNSRSEMNVSTLELGDSALYLCASSLQGRFDGYTFGSGTRLTVV.